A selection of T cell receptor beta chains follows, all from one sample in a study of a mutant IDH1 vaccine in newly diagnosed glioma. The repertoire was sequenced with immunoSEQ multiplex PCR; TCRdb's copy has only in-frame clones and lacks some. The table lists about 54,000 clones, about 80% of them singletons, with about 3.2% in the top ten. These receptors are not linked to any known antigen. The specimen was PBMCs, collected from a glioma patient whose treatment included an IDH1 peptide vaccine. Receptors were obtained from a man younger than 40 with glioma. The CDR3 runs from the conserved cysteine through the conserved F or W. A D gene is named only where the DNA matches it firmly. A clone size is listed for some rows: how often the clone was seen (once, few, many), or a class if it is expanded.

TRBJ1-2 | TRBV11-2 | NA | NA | CASSLAGTANYGYTF | TGTGCCAGCAGCTTAGCGGGTACAGCTAACTATGGCTACACCTTC
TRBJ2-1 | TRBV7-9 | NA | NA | CASRHGGYNEQFF | TGTGCCAGCAGGCACGGGGGCTACAATGAGCAGTTCTTC
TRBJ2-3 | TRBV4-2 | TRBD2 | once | CASSQGTSGVTDTQYF | TGTGCCAGCAGCCAAGGGACTAGCGGAGTCACGGATACGCAGTATTTT
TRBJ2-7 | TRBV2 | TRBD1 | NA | CASRGGTGIFYEQYF | TGTGCCAGCAGGGGGGGGACAGGGATTTTCTACGAGCAGTACTTC
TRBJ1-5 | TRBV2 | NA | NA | CASSDSNQPQHF | TGTGCCAGCAGTGACAGCAATCAGCCCCAGCATTTT
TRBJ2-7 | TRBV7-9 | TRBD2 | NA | CASSAHSAGAAYEQYF | TGTGCCAGCAGCGCACACTCAGCGGGGGCCGCCTACGAGCAGTACTTC
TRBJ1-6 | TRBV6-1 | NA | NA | CASSEGQGKYSPLHF | TGTGCCAGCAGTGAAGGCCAAGGGAAATATTCACCCCTCCACTTT
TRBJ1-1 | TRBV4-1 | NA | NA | CASSQERQQVVTEAFF | TGCGCCAGCAGCCAAGAACGGCAGCAGGTCGTTACTGAAGCTTTCTTT
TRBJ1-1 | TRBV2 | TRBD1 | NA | CASRGRQGANTEAFF | TGTGCCAGCAGGGGCCGACAGGGGGCAAACACTGAAGCTTTCTTT
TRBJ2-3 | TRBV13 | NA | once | CASSLGGPGRDTQYF | TGTGCCAGCAGCTTAGGGGGGCCAGGGAGGGATACGCAGTATTTT
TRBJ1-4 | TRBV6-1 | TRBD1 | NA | CASREATGGREKLFF | TGTGCCAGCAGGGAAGCGACAGGGGGCCGCGAAAAACTGTTTTTT
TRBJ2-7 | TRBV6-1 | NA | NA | CASRPSARGYYEQYF | TGTGCCAGCAGACCTTCGGCCAGGGGATACTACGAGCAGTACTTC
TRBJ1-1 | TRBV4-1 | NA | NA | CASSQDIGVTEAFF | TGCGCCAGCAGCCAAGATATCGGAGTAACTGAAGCTTTCTTT
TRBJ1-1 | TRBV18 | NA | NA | CASSPGWRNTEAFF | TGTGCCAGCTCACCGGGGTGGAGGAACACTGAAGCTTTCTTT
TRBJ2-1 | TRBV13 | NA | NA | CASSLGVRGYNEQFF | TGTGCCAGCAGCTTAGGGGTCAGGGGCTACAATGAGCAGTTCTTC
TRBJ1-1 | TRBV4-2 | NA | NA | CASSQEGTAYTEAFF | TGTGCCAGCAGCCAGGAAGGGACGGCCTACACTGAAGCTTTCTTT
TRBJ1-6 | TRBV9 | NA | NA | CASSPYRVGSPLHF | TGTGCCAGCAGCCCCTACAGGGTAGGTTCACCCCTCCACTTT
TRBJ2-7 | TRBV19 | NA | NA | CASSTLQGRSYEQYF | TGTGCCAGTAGTACATTACAGGGGAGGTCCTACGAGCAGTACTTC
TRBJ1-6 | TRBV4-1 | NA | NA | CASSHQTGDLYSPLHF | TGCGCCAGCAGCCATCAAACAGGTGACCTCTATTCACCCCTCCACTTT
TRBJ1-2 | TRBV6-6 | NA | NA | CASRNLLGYTF | TGTGCCAGCAGAAACCTGCTTGGCTACACCTTC
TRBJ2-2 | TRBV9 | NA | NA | CASSVAVSLRTGELFF | TGTGCCAGCAGCGTAGCGGTCAGCCTTCGGACCGGGGAGCTGTTTTTT
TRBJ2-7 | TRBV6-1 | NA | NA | CASSEAPHTPGHGYEQYF | TGTGCCAGCAGTGAAGCCCCCCATACCCCGGGACACGGATACGAGCAGTACTTC
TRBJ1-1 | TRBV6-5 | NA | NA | CASGPGITEAFF | TGTGCCAGCGGGCCAGGAATCACTGAAGCTTTCTTT
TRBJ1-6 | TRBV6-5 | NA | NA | CASSYGLDGYNSPLHF | TGTGCCAGCAGTTACGGGTTGGACGGTTATAATTCACCCCTCCACTTT
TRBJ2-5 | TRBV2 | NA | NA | CASSEGARTQETQYF | TGTGCCAGCAGTGAGGGCGCAAGGACTCAAGAGACCCAGTACTTC
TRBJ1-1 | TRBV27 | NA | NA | CASHPQSKPHTEAFF | TGTGCCAGCCATCCACAGAGCAAACCCCACACTGAAGCTTTCTTT
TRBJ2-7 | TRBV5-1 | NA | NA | CASRDGLDYEQYF | TGCGCCAGCAGGGACGGCCTCGACTACGAGCAGTACTTC
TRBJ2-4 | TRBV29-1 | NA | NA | CSVEQGFLAKNIQYF | TGCAGCGTTGAACAGGGATTTCTAGCCAAAAACATTCAGTACTTC
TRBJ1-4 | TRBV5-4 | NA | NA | CASSLGVEEKLFF | TGTGCCAGCAGCTTGGGTGTTGAGGAAAAACTGTTTTTT
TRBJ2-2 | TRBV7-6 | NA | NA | CASSSQGWPGELFF | TGTGCCAGCAGCTCACAGGGTTGGCCCGGGGAGCTGTTTTTT
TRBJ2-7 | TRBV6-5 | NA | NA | CASSEEPRSYEQYF | TGTGCCAGCAGTGAAGAGCCGCGCTCCTACGAGCAGTACTTC
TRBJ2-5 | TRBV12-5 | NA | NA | CASGPFFGSGWEWETQYF | TGTGCTAGTGGTCCCTTCTTTGGTAGCGGATGGGAGTGGGAGACCCAGTACTTC
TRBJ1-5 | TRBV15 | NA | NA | CATSLSRREVDQPQHF | TGTGCCACCAGCCTCTCCCGGCGGGAGGTCGATCAGCCCCAGCATTTT
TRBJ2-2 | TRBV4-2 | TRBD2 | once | CASSQPTSGGANTGELFF | TGTGCCAGCAGCCAGCCGACTAGCGGGGGAGCGAACACCGGGGAGCTGTTTTTT
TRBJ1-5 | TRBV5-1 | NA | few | CASSVGGGGQPQHF | TGCGCCAGCAGCGTGGGAGGAGGAGGTCAGCCCCAGCATTTT
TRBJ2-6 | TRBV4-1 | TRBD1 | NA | CASSHSGQGIAGANVLTF | TGCGCCAGCAGCCATAGCGGACAGGGCATTGCTGGGGCCAACGTCCTGACTTTC
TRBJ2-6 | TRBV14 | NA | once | CASSPQTGAGANVLTF | TGTGCCAGCAGCCCCCAGACAGGCGCCGGGGCCAACGTCCTGACTTTC
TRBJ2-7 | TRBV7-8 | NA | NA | CASSLISGIVSYEQYF | TGTGCCAGCAGCTTAATTTCCGGGATCGTCTCCTACGAGCAGTACTTC
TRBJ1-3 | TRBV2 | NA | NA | CASTWTASSGNTIYF | TGTGCCAGCACCTGGACAGCAAGCTCTGGAAACACCATATATTTT
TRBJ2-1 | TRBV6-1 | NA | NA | CASRRGGSYNEQFF | TGTGCCAGCAGAAGGGGTGGGTCCTACAATGAGCAGTTCTTC
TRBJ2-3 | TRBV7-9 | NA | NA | CASKAGSTDTQYF | TGTGCCAGCAAGGCAGGGAGCACAGATACGCAGTATTTT
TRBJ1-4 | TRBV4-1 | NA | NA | CAGQSKPNEKLFF | TGCGCCGGTCAATCAAAGCCTAATGAAAAACTGTTTTTT
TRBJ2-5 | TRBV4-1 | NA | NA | CASSQDGRHQETQYF | TGCGCCAGCAGCCAAGATGGAAGACACCAAGAGACCCAGTACTTC
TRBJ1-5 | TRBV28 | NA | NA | CASRTTGFNQPQHF | TGTGCCAGCAGGACCACGGGTTTCAATCAGCCCCAGCATTTT
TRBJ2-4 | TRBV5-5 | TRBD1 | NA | CASSWDGQGENIQYF | TGTGCCAGCAGCTGGGATGGACAGGGCGAAAACATTCAGTACTTC
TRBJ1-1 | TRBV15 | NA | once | CATSRDFQSLNTEAFF | TGTGCCACCAGCAGAGATTTTCAGAGTTTGAACACTGAAGCTTTCTTT
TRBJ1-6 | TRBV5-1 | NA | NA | CASSLRSSYNSPLHF | TGCGCCAGCAGCTTGCGGAGCTCCTATAATTCACCCCTCCACTTT
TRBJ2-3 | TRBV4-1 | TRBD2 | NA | CASSQPGLASTDTQYF | TGCGCCAGCAGCCAACCGGGACTAGCAAGCACAGATACGCAGTATTTT
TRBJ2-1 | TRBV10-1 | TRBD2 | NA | CASSGSGGTYNEQFF | TGCGCCAGCAGTGGTAGCGGGGGGACCTACAATGAGCAGTTCTTC
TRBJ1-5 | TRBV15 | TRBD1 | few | CATSRDLDRARYSNQPQHF | TGTGCCACCAGCAGGGACCTGGACAGGGCTAGGTATAGCAATCAGCCCCAGCATTTT
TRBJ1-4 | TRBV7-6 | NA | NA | CASSSRPPETNNEKLFF | TGTGCCAGCAGCTCTCGTCCTCCGGAAACCAATAATGAAAAACTGTTTTTT
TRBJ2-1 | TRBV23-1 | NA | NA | CASSDPGCSYNEQFF | TGCGCCAGCAGTGACCCAGGGTGCTCCTACAATGAGCAGTTCTTC